The 31 T cell receptor beta chains listed next were all sequenced from one sample in a study of blood T cells in healthy people across ages. Together with a sample-barcoded 5' primer, a J-beta primer mix was included in a second PCR lasting about 7 to 12 cycles. MiXCR, applied by TCRdb to the 5' RACE reads, yields one record per CDR3 protein. The sample contains around 1.5 million distinct CDR3 sequences, roughly 64% of which appear only once. The source material was blood. Receptors were obtained from a man between 18 and 35 years old in good health.

This clonotype has just a few counts. This sequence joins TRBV20-1 and TRBJ2-1; D call uncertain. The germline V gene encodes CDR1 DFQATT and CDR2 SNEGSKA (reference sequence). The CDR3 spans 13 residues. The ends were cut back, 6 bases at V and 5 bases at J, with 14 bases in the middle. CDR3 sequence (DNA): TGCAGTGCCCATGCTGAACTTCACAATGAGCAGTTCTTC. Its protein is CSAHAELHNEQFF.

This clonotype turned up a few times. This sequence joins TRBV20-1 and TRBJ1-5; 7 bases line up with TRBD1. Germline loops: CDR1 DFQATT, CDR2 SNEGSKA (reference sequence). The CDR3 runs 13 residues. The V segment lost 5 bases and the J segment 5 bases; nucleotides outside the gene matches: 6. The CDR3 DNA sequence: TGCAGTGCTCGGCGACAGGGCGATCAGCCCCAGCATTTT. Translated: CSARRQGDQPQHF.

V is TRBV7-9 and J is TRBJ2-5; D possibly corresponds to TRBD1 (6 bases). The CDR3 has 13 amino acids. The ends were cut back, 5 bases at V and 3 bases at J, with 10 bases in the middle. Germline values: CDR1 SEHNR, CDR2 FQNEAQ (reference sequence). The CDR3: CASSGQIEETQYF. The CDR3 region has the DNA TGTGCCAGCAGCGGACAGATAGAAGAGACCCAGTACTTC.

This chain connects TRBV12-3 or TRBV12-4 to TRBJ2-1; D remains unclear. This CDR3 is built from 15 residues. V shed 3 bases and J shed 4 bases, with 13 bases lying between them. In DNA form, the CDR3 reads TGTGCCAGCAGTTTTTCCCTTGACCCTTACAATGAGCAGTTCTTC. Translation: CASSFSLDPYNEQFF.

The genes are TRBV5-1 and TRBJ2-3, with D perhaps matching TRBD1 or TRBD2 (6 bases each). CDR1 is SGHRS and CDR2 is YFSETQ in the germline V gene. CDR3 length equals 14 residues. V lost 6 bases, J lost 0 bases, and 11 bases lay in between. For the CDR3, the DNA is TGCGCCAGCACACGGGGGCCGAGCACAGATACGCAGTATTTT. Its translation is CASTRGPSTDTQYF.

The chain links TRBV12-3 or TRBV12-4 to TRBJ2-7; TRBD2 agrees at 10 bases. The CDR3 loop spans 15 amino acids. V lost 7 bases and J lost 7; bases outside the gene matches: 13. The chain's CDR3 is CASTSWTSGYNEQYF. The CDR3 nucleotides read TGTGCCAGCACCAGTTGGACTAGCGGCTACAATGAGCAGTACTTC.

For this clonotype: At one of its ends the junction is not consistent with the germline gene, which may arise from a read error. The J gene is TRBJ1-2, the V gene TRBV6-1; 8 bases agree with TRBD1. Germline loops: CDR1 MNHNS, CDR2 SASEGT. The CDR3 contains 14 residues. CDR3: CAGSELGQGPGYTF. CDR3 in DNA: TGTGCCGGCAGTGAACTAGGACAGGGTCCTGGCTACACCTTC.

This chain uses TRBV4-1 with TRBJ2-3; D may match TRBD1 or TRBD2 (5 bases each). Germline V CDR1 and CDR2: MGHRA, YSYEKL. The CDR3 is 14 residues long. V lost 3 bases and J lost 14, with 21 bases in between. The CDR3 nucleotides read TGCGCCAGCAGCCATTTAGGGACGCGCGCACGGCCGTATTTT. Its translation: CASSHLGTRARPYF.

This chain joins TRBV7-9 and TRBJ2-1; 7 nucleotides match TRBD2. Germline CDR1 is SEHNR and CDR2 is FQNEAQ (reference sequence). The CDR3 spans 12 residues. Trimming took 5 bases from V and 10 from J; bases not matched to a gene: 5. CDR3 nucleotide sequence: TGTGCCAGCAGCCAGAGCGGGGCGGAGCAGTTCTTC. This translates into CASSQSGAEQFF.

V usage is TRBV6-2 or TRBV6-3 and J usage is TRBJ2-6; D unclear. In germline, CDR1 is MNHEY, CDR2 SVGEGT. Deletions cut 7 bases from V and 0 bases from J, with 4 bases between. The CDR3 has 13 residues. The CDR3 spells CASTLSGANVLTF. The CDR3 DNA reads as TGTGCCAGCACCCTCTCTGGGGCCAACGTCCTGACTTTC.

The chain combines TRBV7-2 with TRBJ2-7; the D gene is possibly TRBD1 (6 bases). V was trimmed by 6 bases and J by 4 bases, leaving 13 bases between them. CDR3 length: 13 amino acids. CDR1 and CDR2 from the germline V gene are SGHTA and FQGNSA. As DNA, the CDR3 is TGTGCCAGCAGTTTTACAGGGATTTACGAGCAGTACTTC. Its protein is CASSFTGIYEQYF. The full variable domain, rest sourced from reference TRBV7-2 and TRBJ2-7, is GAGVSQSPSNKVTEKGKDVELRCDPISGHTALYWYRQSLGQGLEFLIYFQGNSAPDKSGLPSDRFSAERTGGSVSTLTIQRTQQEDSAVYLCASSFTGIYEQYFGPGTRLTVT.

CDR3 sequence: CASSFEGQGGHEQYF. CDR3 DNA: TGTGCCAGCAGCTTCGAAGGACAGGGGGGCCACGAGCAGTACTTC. The chain couples TRBV5-6 to TRBJ2-7, with TRBD1 matching over 10 bases. Trimming cost V 2 bases and J 5 bases; bases outside gene matches: 7. The CDR3 extends over 15 amino acids. Germline V gene sequence: CDR1 SGHDT, CDR2 YYEEEE. The full variable domain, rest sourced from reference TRBV5-6 and TRBJ2-7, is DAGVTQSPTHLIKTRGQQVTLRCSPKSGHDTVSWYQQALGQGPQFIFQYYEEEERQRGNFPDRFSGHQFPNYSSELNVNALLLGDSALYLCASSFEGQGGHEQYFGPGTRLTVT.

V gene TRBV20-1 combines with J gene TRBJ1-2, with D perhaps TRBD1 (6 bases). The ends were cut back, 5 bases at V and 5 bases at J, with 15 bases in the middle. The CDR3 length is 13 residues. The V gene's germline CDR1 is DFQATT and CDR2 SNEGSKA (reference sequence). The CDR3, as DNA: TGCAGTGCTTCACTGGGGGGCGCGTATGGCTACACCTTC. Translated, it gives CSASLGGAYGYTF.

Remarks on this clonotype: Germline and junction disagree at one end, which may indicate a read error. V and J are TRBV6-1 and TRBJ2-1, with 7 bases fitting TRBD2. CDR1 is MNHNS, CDR2 SASEGT, per germline. The CDR3 has 16 amino acids. CDR3 loop: CATFSTVGRFGNEQFF. In nucleotides, the CDR3 is TGTGCCACCTTCTCAACCGTCGGGAGGTTCGGCAATGAACAGTTCTTC.

V usage is TRBV12-3 or TRBV12-4 and J usage is TRBJ1-5; D is unclear. Between the trimmed V and J ends, which lost 6 bases and 2 bases, there was a span of 8 bases. This CDR3 comprises 13 residues. The CDR3 spells CASRRVGNQPQHF. The CDR3 DNA sequence: TGTGCCAGCAGAAGGGTGGGCAATCAGCCCCAGCATTTT.

The chain couples TRBV27 to TRBJ2-1; the D is unclear. V gave up 2 bases and J gave up 6 bases, with 14 bases separating them. This CDR3 has 15 residues. Per the germline V gene, CDR1 is MNHEY and CDR2 is SMNVEV (reference sequence). CDR3 in DNA: TGTGCCAGCAGTTTAAGCCTGCCGAATTGCAATGAGCAGTTCTTC. Its translation is CASSLSLPNCNEQFF.

J is TRBJ2-5 and V is TRBV5-1; D may be TRBD1 or TRBD2 (5 bases each). The CDR3 is 16 residues long. CDR1 and CDR2 from the germline V gene are SGHRS and YFSETQ. The V end lost 4 bases, the J end lost 4 bases, and 20 bases lay between the germline ends. The CDR3 loop reads CASSRRMGPGGETQYF. For the CDR3, the DNA is TGCGCCAGCAGCCGCCGTATGGGACCCGGCGGAGAGACCCAGTACTTC.

This clonotype has a handful of counts. The rearrangement links TRBV28 to TRBJ2-3; the D gene is possibly TRBD1 (6 bases). The V gene's germline CDR1 is MDHEN and CDR2 SYDVKM. The CDR3 sequence is 15 residues long. Trimming cost V 3 bases and J 2 bases, with 12 bases left between them. The CDR3 spells CASSFLGQSTDTQYF. For the CDR3, the DNA is TGTGCCAGCAGTTTCCTCGGACAGTCCACAGATACGCAGTATTTT.

The chain combines TRBV10-3 with TRBJ2-1; D gene unclear. TRBJ2-7 matches the DNA end more closely, so the J call is doubtful. The CDR3 length is 12 residues. From germline, CDR1 is ENHRY and CDR2 SYGVKD. The CDR3 nucleotides are TGTGCCACCAAAGGCCTCCACAATGAGCAGTACTTC. Translated: CATKGLHNEQYF.

This clonotype has a handful of counts. The chain uses TRBV7-2 and TRBJ2-7; no clear D gene. Germline lookup yields CDR1 SGHTA and CDR2 FQGNSA. Trimming removed 5 bases at V and 3 bases at J, with 8 bases between. The CDR3 has 12 residues. The CDR3 nucleotides are TGTGCCAGCAGCCAGACTTACTACGAGCAGTACTTC. As protein: CASSQTYYEQYF.

The rearrangement links TRBV3-1 to TRBJ1-5, with D unresolved. The V and J ends lost 2 bases and 6 bases respectively, with 8 bases between them. Germline V gives CDR1 LGHDT, CDR2 YNNKEL (reference sequence). This CDR3 is 13 amino acids long. The CDR3 sequence: CASSQSPTQPQHF. In DNA form, the CDR3 reads TGTGCCAGCAGCCAATCTCCGACTCAGCCCCAGCATTTT.

The chain couples TRBV29-1 to TRBJ2-7, with 7 bases aligning to TRBD1. This CDR3 spans 13 amino acids. Per the germline V gene, CDR1 is SQVTM and CDR2 is ANQGSEA. The trim removed 1 base at V and 3 bases at J, leaving 3 bases unmatched. The CDR3 sequence is CSVEGGTDYEQYF. The CDR3 DNA reads TGCAGCGTTGAAGGGGGGACAGACTACGAGCAGTACTTC.

The rearrangement links TRBV7-8 to TRBJ2-7, with unresolved D. The CDR3 extends over 13 amino acids. Germline lookup yields CDR1 SGHVS and CDR2 FQNEAQ. Trimming removed 2 bases at V and 5 bases at J, with 10 bases between. CDR3: CASSLSQTNEQYF. CDR3 nucleotide sequence: TGTGCCAGCAGCTTAAGCCAGACGAACGAGCAGTACTTC.

CDR3 in DNA: TGTGCCAGCAGTTTCATAGCGACAGCAAAGGAGGGGACTGAAGCTTTCTTT. Its protein is CASSFIATAKEGTEAFF. The J gene is TRBJ1-1, the V gene TRBV12-3 or TRBV12-4, with D perhaps TRBD1 (5 bases). V lost 3 bases, J lost 5 bases, and 22 bases lay in between. CDR3 length equals 17 residues.

This clonotype was counted many times. The chain has TRBV7-2 and TRBJ2-1, with 7 nucleotides matching TRBD2. Germline CDR1 and CDR2: SGHTA and FQGNSA. The CDR3 is made up of 15 amino acids. Losses at the gene ends were 7 bases for V and 0 bases for J; bases not matched to a gene: 6. CDR3 protein: CASTVTGGSYNEQFF. CDR3 in DNA: TGTGCCAGCACCGTTACGGGGGGCTCCTACAATGAGCAGTTCTTC.

The table lists this clonotype with a few counts. The J gene is TRBJ2-5, the V gene TRBV4-1; 8 bases line up with TRBD2. Per the germline V gene, CDR1 is MGHRA and CDR2 is YSYEKL. V lost 4 bases to trimming and J lost 4 bases; unmatched junction nucleotides: 2. CDR3 length equals 13 residues. The CDR3 protein is CASSLTSAETQYF. CDR3 nucleotide sequence: TGCGCCAGCAGCCTGACTAGCGCAGAGACCCAGTACTTC.

The J gene is TRBJ2-3, the V gene TRBV20-1; tentatively, D is TRBD2 (6 bases). The germline V gene encodes CDR1 DFQATT and CDR2 SNEGSKA (reference sequence). This CDR3 spans 12 amino acids. V lost 6 bases, J lost 7 bases, and 14 bases lay in between. CDR3 nucleotide sequence: TGCAGTGCCGCCGGGGGTCGGAATACGCAGTATTTT. It translates to CSAAGGRNTQYF.

This chain links TRBV4-2 with TRBJ2-1, with TRBD1 identical over 10 bases. The V and J ends lost 11 bases and 2 bases, in that order; junction bases with no gene match: 9. The CDR3 extends over 15 amino acids. CDR1 and CDR2 (germline): LGHNA, YNFKEQ. The DNA for the CDR3 is TGTGCCGGCACGAGCGGGACAGGGGCCTACAATGAGCAGTTCTTC. Translated: CAGTSGTGAYNEQFF.

This chain links TRBV3-1 with TRBJ1-4, with D unresolved. This CDR3 comprises 13 residues. Germline loops: CDR1 LGHDT, CDR2 YNNKEL (reference sequence). The germline V and J ends were trimmed by 1 base and 5 bases, with 5 bases remaining between them. CDR3 loop: CASSQVNNEKLFF. CDR3 DNA sequence: TGTGCCAGCAGCCAAGTCAACAATGAAAAACTGTTTTTT.

The rearrangement links TRBV27 to TRBJ2-1; D unclear. Deletions cut 3 bases from V and 2 bases from J, with 8 bases between. The CDR3 extends over 14 amino acids. The germline gives CDR1 MNHEY, CDR2 SMNVEV (reference sequence). The CDR3: CASSFAAAYNEQFF. In nucleotides, the CDR3 is TGTGCCAGCAGTTTCGCAGCCGCCTACAATGAGCAGTTCTTC.

The table lists this clonotype with a count of one. This rearrangement joins TRBV29-1 to TRBJ1-1, with D unclear. This CDR3 spans 12 amino acids. CDR1 and CDR2 from the germline V gene are SQVTM and ANQGSEA. Trimming removed 3 bases at V and 7 bases at J, with 12 bases between. DNA of the CDR3: TGCAGCGTTGAGTGGTCAGAGAATGAAGCTTTCTTT. Protein sequence: CSVEWSENEAFF.